Listed below are T cell receptor beta chains from one sample, sequenced in a study of cytomegalovirus exposure and HLA in healthy donors. Sequenced by immunoSEQ multiplex PCR; TCRdb stores in-frame clones only, minus some. The sample lists under 200,000 clones; roughly three quarters were seen once. Sequencing was carried out using PBMCs. The receptor source for this set is a woman younger than 45 in good health and CMV-seronegative. Both conserved end residues are part of each CDR3. The order of the fields is clone size, V gene, D gene, J gene, CDR3 DNA, CDR3 protein. A D gene is named only where the DNA matches it firmly. Only some rows state a clone size, as once, few, many or a class for expanded clones.

>.|TRBV9|.|TRBJ2-7
TGTGCCAGCAGCGTAGGGCAAATCGGGTACGAGCAGTACTTC
CASSVGQIGYEQYF
>.|TRBV30|.|TRBJ1-4
TGTGCCTGGAGTGTCCCCGGGGGTAATGAAAAACTGTTTTTT
CAWSVPGGNEKLFF
>once|TRBV6-4|.|TRBJ1-4
TGTGCCAGCAGTGCTGGTAGAGGCCAGGGAGGCGAAAAACTGTTTTTT
CASSAGRGQGGEKLFF
>.|TRBV5-1|.|TRBJ2-5
TGCGCCAGCAGGGCGGGGAGCGGGACAACACAAGAGACCCAGTACTTC
CASRAGSGTTQETQYF
>.|TRBV7-9|TRBD2|TRBJ2-3
TGTGCCAGCAGCTTTGGGCTAGCGGCGACAGATACGCAGTATTTT
CASSFGLAATDTQYF
>.|TRBV6-4|.|TRBJ2-2
TGTGCCAGCAGTGACCGGGGGTCGCACACCGGGGAGCTGTTTTTT
CASSDRGSHTGELFF
>.|TRBV30|TRBD2|TRBJ2-3
TGTGCCTGGAGAAGCGGGAGAGGCTTAGATACGCAGTATTTT
CAWRSGRGLDTQYF
>.|TRBV4-1|.|TRBJ2-5
TGCGCCAGCAGCCGGGGCGAGTTCAAAGAGACCCAGTACTTC
CASSRGEFKETQYF
>.|TRBV6-5|.|TRBJ1-5
TGTGCCAGCAGGAGAGAGGGAATGGGCAATCAGCCCCAGCATTTT
CASRREGMGNQPQHF
>.|TRBV4-2|.|TRBJ2-7
TGTGCCAGCAGCCAAGGGGGAAAAGGGGGAGTAGACGAGCAGTACTTC
CASSQGGKGGVDEQYF
>few|TRBV30|.|TRBJ2-1
TGTGCCTGGAGTGCAGGGACAGCGGGAGTAGATGAGCAGTTCTTC
CAWSAGTAGVDEQFF
>few|TRBV30|TRBD1|TRBJ1-2
TGTGCCTGGAGTCACTCCGGGACAGGGAACTATGGCTACACCTTC
CAWSHSGTGNYGYTF
>.|TRBV5-6|.|TRBJ2-7
TGTGCCAGCAGCCAGACATACGAGCAGTACTTC
CASSQTYEQYF
>.|TRBV5-3|.|TRBJ1-1
TGTGCCAGAAGCTTAGGGGGAAACACTGAAGCTTTCTTT
CARSLGGNTEAFF
>once|TRBV10-1|.|TRBJ1-1
TGCGCCAGCAGACAGGGATGGGAAACTGAAGCTTTCTTT
CASRQGWETEAFF
>.|TRBV14|TRBD1|TRBJ1-2
TGTGCCAGCAGCCCCTGGGACAGGCTCACTAACTATGGCTACACCTTC
CASSPWDRLTNYGYTF
>few|TRBV18|.|TRBJ1-2
TGTGCCAGCTCACCACCTCACGGGTTTGGCTACACCTTC
CASSPPHGFGYTF
>.|TRBV9|.|TRBJ1-2
TGTGCCAGCAGCGTAGTACCCTCTACGGGGTCCAGTGGCTACACCTTC
CASSVVPSTGSSGYTF
>.|TRBV7-9|.|TRBJ2-7
TGTGCCAGCAGCCAGACTAGTTCCTACGAGCAGTACTTC
CASSQTSSYEQYF
>.|TRBV7-9|.|TRBJ2-5
TGTGCCAGCAGACCCCGACACCAACAAGAGACCCAGTACTTC
CASRPRHQQETQYF
>.|TRBV19|TRBD2|TRBJ2-7
TGTGCCAGTAGTACAGGGACTAGCGTCTACGAGCAGTACTTC
CASSTGTSVYEQYF
>.|TRBV5-4|.|TRBJ2-1
TGTGCCAGCAGCTTGGGGCGACTTGAGCAGTTCTTC
CASSLGRLEQFF
>once|TRBV15|.|TRBJ1-4
TGTGCCACCAGCGAACAAGGGCAGGGAATTCGTAGTCCTAATGAAAAACTGTTTTTT
CATSEQGQGIRSPNEKLFF
>.|TRBV29-1|.|TRBJ2-7
TGCAGCTTCCGTGGAGGGGTCAACGAGCAGTACTTC
CSFRGGVNEQYF
>.|TRBV5-1|.|TRBJ2-5
TGCGCCAGCAGCTCGGGCGGGCTACAGGGCAGGGAGACCCAGTACTTC
CASSSGGLQGRETQYF
>once|TRBV18|TRBD1|TRBJ1-6
TGTGCCAGCTCACCACCGGACAGGTTGAATTCACCCCTCCACTTT
CASSPPDRLNSPLHF
>.|TRBV9|.|TRBJ2-5
TGTGCCAGCAGCGTAGACGCGGGGACGGTGAAATGGGAGACCCAGTACTTC
CASSVDAGTVKWETQYF
>.|TRBV28|TRBD1|TRBJ1-6
TGTGCCAGCAGGCTAGGGGGCCCTCATTCACCCCTCCACTTT
CASRLGGPHSPLHF
>.|TRBV5-1|.|TRBJ1-4
TGCGCCAGCAGCTTAGAGGATAGGGAAAAACTGTTTTTT
CASSLEDREKLFF
>.|TRBV28|.|TRBJ1-5
TGTGCCAGCAGTGTACTCAATCAGCCCCAGCATTTT
CASSVLNQPQHF
>.|TRBV6-1|TRBD2|TRBJ2-7
TGTGCCAGCGTCCGGGACTACTTATACGAGCAGTACTTC
CASVRDYLYEQYF
>.|TRBV30|TRBD1|TRBJ1-1
TGTGCCTGGAGATCGGACAGGGAGGCCGTGAACACTGAAGCTTTCTTT
CAWRSDREAVNTEAFF
>.|TRBV7-2|.|TRBJ2-5
TGTGCCAGCAGCTTGGGAGAGGAGACCCAGTACTTC
CASSLGEETQYF
>.|TRBV5-1|.|TRBJ1-1
TGCGCCAGCAGCTTAGACAACCGGGGAGCTTTCTTT
CASSLDNRGAFF
>few|TRBV6-5|.|TRBJ1-1
TGTGCCAGTTCAGAGGGCACTGAAGCTTTCTTT
CASSEGTEAFF
>.|TRBV6-5|.|TRBJ2-1
TGTGCCAGCAGTTACTCCCCCGATGGGGGGATTAGTGAGCAGTTCTTC
CASSYSPDGGISEQFF
>.|TRBV5-1|.|TRBJ1-1
TGCGCCAGCAGCAGGGGCATCACTGAAGCTTTCTTT
CASSRGITEAFF
>.|TRBV18|.|TRBJ1-4
TGTGCCAGCTCACCACGGACAGCCAGTAATGAAAAACTGTTTTTT
CASSPRTASNEKLFF
>.|TRBV9|TRBD2|TRBJ2-7
TGTGCCAGCAGCGTTGAACTAGCGGGGTACGAGCAGTACTTC
CASSVELAGYEQYF
>.|TRBV6-6|.|TRBJ1-5
TGTGCCAGCAGTCCGGAGACGGGATATAGCAATCAGCCCCAGCATTTT
CASSPETGYSNQPQHF
>.|TRBV6-6|TRBD1|TRBJ2-5
TGTGCCAGCAGTTACGGGACAGGGGGAGTTCAAGAGACCCAGTACTTC
CASSYGTGGVQETQYF
>.|TRBV5-1|.|TRBJ1-1
TGCGCCAGCAGCTTGGTGGTAGGCAGGGACACTGAAGCTTTCTTT
CASSLVVGRDTEAFF
>.|TRBV4-2|.|TRBJ1-2
TGTGCCAGCAGCCAACCAGGCAGAGCTAACTATGGCTACACCTTC
CASSQPGRANYGYTF
>.|TRBV9|.|TRBJ1-4
TGTGCCAGCAGCGCGGTCGCAGGCCCAGCTAAACTGTTTTTT
CASSAVAGPAKLFF
>.|TRBV2|.|TRBJ1-5
TGTGCCAGCCAGGTCAGGAATAGCAATCAGCCCCAGCATTTT
CASQVRNSNQPQHF
>.|TRBV9|TRBD1|TRBJ2-3
TGTGCCAGCAGCCCAACAGGGGGAGATACGCAGTATTTT
CASSPTGGDTQYF
>.|TRBV6-6|.|TRBJ2-7
TGTGCCAGCAGCCCTTCGGGGAATAGCCCCGAGCAGTACTTC
CASSPSGNSPEQYF
>once|TRBV6-5|.|TRBJ1-2
TGTGCCAGCAGTTACTCTCTGTCCCCGGGGTATGGCTACACCTTC
CASSYSLSPGYGYTF
>.|TRBV4-2|TRBD2|TRBJ2-1
TGTGCCAGCAGCCAGTACCTACCGGGACTAGGAAGAGATGAGCAGTTCTTC
CASSQYLPGLGRDEQFF
>.|TRBV6-1|.|TRBJ1-4
TGTGCCAGCAGGCAGGGTGGGGAAAAACTGTTTTTT
CASRQGGEKLFF
>once|TRBV5-6|TRBD2|TRBJ2-3
TGTGCCAGCAGCCCCGGACTAGCGGGGGGGCCTAGCACAGATACGCAGTATTTT
CASSPGLAGGPSTDTQYF
>.|TRBV6-6|.|TRBJ1-3
TGTGCCAGCAGTTTTCGGACAGCCTCTGGAAACACCATATATTTT
CASSFRTASGNTIYF
>.|TRBV28|.|TRBJ1-1
TGTGCCAGCAGTTTAGCGGGGGCAGCAAGAGGCACTGAAGCTTTCTTT
CASSLAGAARGTEAFF
>.|TRBV21-1|.|TRBJ2-1
TGTGCCAGCAGCAAAGATCTCCTAGCGGGGGGTCTTGATGAGCAGTTCTTC
CASSKDLLAGGLDEQFF